This T cell receptor (beta chain) derives from a study of T cells in Graves' hyperthyroidism and ophthalmopathy. Regions amplified from RNA transcripts were the TCR beta CDR3 regions. HTBI primers were employed in a first-round RT-PCR of the TCR CDR3. TCRdb ran MiXCR on the multiplex PCR reads and lists one entry per CDR3 protein. This table holds around 660,000 distinct CDR3 sequences, over 40% found once. Germline values: CDR1 SGHTA, CDR2 FQGTGA. The CDR3 contains 14 residues. Trimming took 4 bases from V and 0 from J, leaving 9 bases between them. Ten or more counts support this clonotype. The rearrangement uses TRBV7-3 and TRBJ1-1, with D unclear. The sequenced material came from peripheral blood or thyroid tissue (not recorded which). The clonotype originates from an adult man with Graves' disease, either hyperthyroidism or ophthalmopathy (not recorded which). DNA for the CDR3: TGTGCCAGCAGCTCCGGACTTTTGAACACTGAAGCTTTCTTT. Translated, it gives CASSSGLLNTEAFF.